This entry concerns a single T cell receptor (beta chain). The PCR used 60 Vbeta and 13 Jbeta primers. Using immunoSEQ multiplex PCR, the repertoire was profiled, and TCRdb retains in-frame clones only, with some absent. This table holds under 300,000 clones, about 86% found once. These data originate in a study of cytomegalovirus exposure and HLA in healthy donors. Study in general: From HLA-typed donors, an early data release held around 80 million unique TCRs.

This TCR came from a woman aged 55-70 years in good health and CMV-seropositive. Material for sequencing was PBMCs.

As DNA, the CDR3 is TGTGCCAGCAGCTTAAACAGACCTAATGAAAAACTGTTTTTT. Translation gives CASSLNRPNEKLFF. The J gene is TRBJ1-4, the V gene TRBV7-9; the D is unclear. Germline CDR1 is SEHNR and CDR2 is FQNEAQ (reference sequence). The ends were cut back, 2 bases at V and 3 bases at J, with 7 bases in the middle. The CDR3 has 14 amino acids.